Only a few counts were recorded for the clone carrying this T cell receptor (beta chain). Sequencing used immunoSEQ v3. Profiling relied on immunoSEQ multiplex PCR, and the TCRdb table lists in-frame clones only, not all of them. The table records roughly 60,000 clones, around four fifths of them present only once. This sample is drawn from a study of TIL therapy for anti-PD-1-resistant metastatic lung cancer. Time point given: pre-treatment sample, taken before nivolumab and TIL therapy. The sequencing here drew on blood, taken at baseline. The receptor was derived from a person between 25 and 80 years old with non-small cell lung cancer.

The CDR3: CSVVVRGPTEAFF. In nucleotides, the CDR3 is TGCAGCGTTGTCGTCAGGGGGCCCACTGAAGCTTTCTTT. The chain joins TRBV29-1 to TRBJ1-1; TRBD1 matches at 8 bases. V gave up 4 bases and J gave up 4 bases; unmatched junction bases: 5. Germline CDR1 and CDR2: SQVTM and ANQGSEA. The CDR3 covers 13 residues.